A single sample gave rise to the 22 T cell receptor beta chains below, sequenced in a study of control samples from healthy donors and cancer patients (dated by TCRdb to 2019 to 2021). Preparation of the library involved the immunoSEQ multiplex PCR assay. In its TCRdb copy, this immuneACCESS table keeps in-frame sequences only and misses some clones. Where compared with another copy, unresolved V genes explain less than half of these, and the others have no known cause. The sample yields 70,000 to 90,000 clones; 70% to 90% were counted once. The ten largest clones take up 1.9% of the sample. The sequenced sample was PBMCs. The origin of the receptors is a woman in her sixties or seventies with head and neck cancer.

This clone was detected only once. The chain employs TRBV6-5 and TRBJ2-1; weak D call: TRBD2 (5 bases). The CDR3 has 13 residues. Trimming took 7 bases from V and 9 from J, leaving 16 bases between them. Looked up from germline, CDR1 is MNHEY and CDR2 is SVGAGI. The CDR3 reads CASTRTSEGEQFF. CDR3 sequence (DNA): TGTGCCAGCACCCGGACTTCTGAGGGTGAGCAGTTCTTC.

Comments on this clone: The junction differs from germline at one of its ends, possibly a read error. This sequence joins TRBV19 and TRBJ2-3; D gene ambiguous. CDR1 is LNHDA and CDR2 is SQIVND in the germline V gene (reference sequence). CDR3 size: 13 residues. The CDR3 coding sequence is TGTGCCAGTGGTATAGATTACACAGATACGCAGTATTTT. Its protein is CASGIDYTDTQYF.

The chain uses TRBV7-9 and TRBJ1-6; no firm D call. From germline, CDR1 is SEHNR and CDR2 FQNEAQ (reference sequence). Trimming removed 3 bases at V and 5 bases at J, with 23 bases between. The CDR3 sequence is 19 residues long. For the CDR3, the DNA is TGTGCCAGCAGCTTTTTCCGCTTCCGGGGAGTCGGGAATAATTCACCCCTCCACTTT. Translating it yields CASSFFRFRGVGNNSPLHF.

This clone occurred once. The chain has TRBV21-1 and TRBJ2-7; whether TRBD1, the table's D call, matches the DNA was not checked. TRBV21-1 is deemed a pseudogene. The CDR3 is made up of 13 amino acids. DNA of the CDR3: TGTGCCAGCAGCCTGACATACGCCTACGAGCAGTACTTC. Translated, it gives CASSLTYAYEQYF.

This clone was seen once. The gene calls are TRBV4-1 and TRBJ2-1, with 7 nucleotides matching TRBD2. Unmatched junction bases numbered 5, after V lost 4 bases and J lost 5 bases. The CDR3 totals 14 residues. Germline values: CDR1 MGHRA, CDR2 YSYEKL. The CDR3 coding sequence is TGCGCCAGCAGCCGAGGGACTACCAACAATGAGCAGTTCTTC. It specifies CASSRGTTNNEQFF.

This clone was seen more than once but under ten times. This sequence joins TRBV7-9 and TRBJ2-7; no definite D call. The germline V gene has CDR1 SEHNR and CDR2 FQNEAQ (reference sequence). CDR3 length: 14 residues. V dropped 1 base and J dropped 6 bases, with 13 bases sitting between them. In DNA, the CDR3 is TGTGCCAGCAGCTTAGGGGCTTGGGGAAGCGAGCAGTACTTC. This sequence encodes CASSLGAWGSEQYF.

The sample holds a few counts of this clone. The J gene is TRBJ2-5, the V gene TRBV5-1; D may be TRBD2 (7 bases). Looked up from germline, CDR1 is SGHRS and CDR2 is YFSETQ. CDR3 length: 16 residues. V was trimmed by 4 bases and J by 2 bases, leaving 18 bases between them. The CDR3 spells CASSREGGTLQETQYF. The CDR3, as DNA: TGCGCCAGCAGCAGAGAGGGGGGGACCCTACAAGAGACCCAGTACTTC.

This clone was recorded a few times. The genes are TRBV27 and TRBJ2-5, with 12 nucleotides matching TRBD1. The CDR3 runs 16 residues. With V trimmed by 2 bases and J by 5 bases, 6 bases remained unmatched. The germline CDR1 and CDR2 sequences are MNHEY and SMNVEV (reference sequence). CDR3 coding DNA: TGTGCCAGCAGTTTAAGAGGGACAGGGGGCGTGGAGACCCAGTACTTC. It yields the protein CASSLRGTGGVETQYF.

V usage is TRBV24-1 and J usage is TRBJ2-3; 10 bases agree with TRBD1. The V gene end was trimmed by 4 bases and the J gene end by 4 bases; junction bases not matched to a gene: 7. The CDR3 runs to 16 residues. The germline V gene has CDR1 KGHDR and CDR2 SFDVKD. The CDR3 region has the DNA TGTGCCACCAGTGACTCGGGACAGGGGAGGCCAGATACGCAGTATTTT. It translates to CATSDSGQGRPDTQYF.

CDR3 sequence (DNA): TGTGCCAGCAGCTTAGGTCCTAGCGGGAGGACCGGGGAGCTGTTTTTT. This codes for CASSLGPSGRTGELFF. J is TRBJ2-2 and V is TRBV7-2; the match to TRBD2 covers 11 bases. With V trimmed by 1 base and J by 5 bases, 3 bases remained unmatched. Germline V gene lookup returns CDR1 SGHTA and CDR2 FQGNSA. The CDR3 is made up of 16 amino acids.

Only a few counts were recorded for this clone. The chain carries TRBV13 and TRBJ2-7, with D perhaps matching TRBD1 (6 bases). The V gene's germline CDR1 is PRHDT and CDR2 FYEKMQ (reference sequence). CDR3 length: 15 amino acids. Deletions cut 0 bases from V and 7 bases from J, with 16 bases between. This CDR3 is CASSLGGRGSGEQYF. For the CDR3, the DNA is TGTGCCAGCAGCTTAGGGGGCAGGGGTTCGGGTGAGCAGTACTTC.

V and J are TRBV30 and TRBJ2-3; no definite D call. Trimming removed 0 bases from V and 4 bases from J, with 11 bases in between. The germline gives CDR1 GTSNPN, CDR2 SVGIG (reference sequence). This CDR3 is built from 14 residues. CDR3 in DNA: TGTGCCTGGAGTGTTTCTCTTCCCCCAGATACGCAGTATTTT. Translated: CAWSVSLPPDTQYF.

The CDR3, as DNA: TGTGCCAGCAGCTTAGCCCCCGACAGGGGAACCTACGAGCAGTACTTC. As protein: CASSLAPDRGTYEQYF. The chain combines TRBV11-2 with TRBJ2-7; 8 bases are a match to TRBD1. This CDR3 region has 16 residues. CDR1 SGHAT and CDR2 FQNNGV come from the germline V gene. The trim removed 1 base at V and 2 bases at J, leaving 7 bases unmatched.

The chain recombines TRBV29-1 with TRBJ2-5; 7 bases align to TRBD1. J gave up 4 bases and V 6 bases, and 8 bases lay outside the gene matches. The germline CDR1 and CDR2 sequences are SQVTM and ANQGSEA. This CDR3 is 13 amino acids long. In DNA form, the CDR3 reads TGCAGCGTCGGTACAGGGGTTCGAGAGACCCAGTACTTC. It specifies CSVGTGVRETQYF.

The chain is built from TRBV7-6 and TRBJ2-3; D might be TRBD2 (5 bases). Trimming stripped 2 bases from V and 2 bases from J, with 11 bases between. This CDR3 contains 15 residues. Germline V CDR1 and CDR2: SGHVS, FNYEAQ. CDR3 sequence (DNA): TGTGCCAGCAGCTTAAGTCGGGGATCCACAGATACGCAGTATTTT. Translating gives CASSLSRGSTDTQYF.

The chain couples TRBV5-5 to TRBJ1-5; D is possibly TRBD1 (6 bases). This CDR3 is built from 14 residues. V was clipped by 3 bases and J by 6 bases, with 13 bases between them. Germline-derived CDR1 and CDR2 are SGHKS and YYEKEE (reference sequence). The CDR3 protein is CASSSGGNSQPQHF. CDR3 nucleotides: TGTGCCAGCAGCTCCGGGGGCAATTCTCAGCCCCAGCATTTT.

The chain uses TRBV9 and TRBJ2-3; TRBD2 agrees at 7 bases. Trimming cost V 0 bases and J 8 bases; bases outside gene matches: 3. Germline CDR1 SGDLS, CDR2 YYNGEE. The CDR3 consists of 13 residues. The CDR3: CASSVAGLGTQYF. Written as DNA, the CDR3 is TGTGCCAGCAGCGTAGCCGGACTAGGTACGCAGTATTTT.

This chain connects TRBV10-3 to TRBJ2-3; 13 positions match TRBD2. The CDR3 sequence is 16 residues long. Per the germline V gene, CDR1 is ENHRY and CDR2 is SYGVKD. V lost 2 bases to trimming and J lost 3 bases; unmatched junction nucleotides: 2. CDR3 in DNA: TGTGCCATCAGTGAGGGGACTAGCGGGAAGACAGATACGCAGTATTTT. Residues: CAISEGTSGKTDTQYF.

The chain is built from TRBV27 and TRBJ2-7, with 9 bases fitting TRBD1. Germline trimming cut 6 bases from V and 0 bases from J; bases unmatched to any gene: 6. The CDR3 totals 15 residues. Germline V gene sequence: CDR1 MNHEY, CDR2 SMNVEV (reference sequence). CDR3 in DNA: TGTGCCAGCAGCCCCTCGACAGGGGGCTCCTACGAGCAGTACTTC. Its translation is CASSPSTGGSYEQYF.

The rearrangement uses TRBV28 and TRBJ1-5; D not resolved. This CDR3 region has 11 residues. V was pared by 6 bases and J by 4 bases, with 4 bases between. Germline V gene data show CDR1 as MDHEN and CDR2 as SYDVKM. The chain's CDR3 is CASSGNQPQHF. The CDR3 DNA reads TGTGCCAGCAGCGGGAATCAGCCCCAGCATTTT.

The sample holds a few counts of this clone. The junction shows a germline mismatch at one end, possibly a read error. The CDR3 coding sequence is TGTGCCAGCAGTGACTCGAACACTGAAGCTTTCTTT. Translated, it gives CASSDSNTEAFF. The chain recombines TRBV6-2 or TRBV6-3 with TRBJ1-1; no clear D. The CDR3 has 12 amino acids. Germline values: CDR1 MNHEY, CDR2 SVGEGT.

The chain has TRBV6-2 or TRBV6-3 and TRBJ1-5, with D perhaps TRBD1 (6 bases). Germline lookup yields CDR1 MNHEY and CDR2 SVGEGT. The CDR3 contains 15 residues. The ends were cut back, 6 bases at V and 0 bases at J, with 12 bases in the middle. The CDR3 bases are TGTGCCAGCAGCCCTCAGGGGCCTAGCAATCAGCCCCAGCATTTT. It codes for CASSPQGPSNQPQHF.